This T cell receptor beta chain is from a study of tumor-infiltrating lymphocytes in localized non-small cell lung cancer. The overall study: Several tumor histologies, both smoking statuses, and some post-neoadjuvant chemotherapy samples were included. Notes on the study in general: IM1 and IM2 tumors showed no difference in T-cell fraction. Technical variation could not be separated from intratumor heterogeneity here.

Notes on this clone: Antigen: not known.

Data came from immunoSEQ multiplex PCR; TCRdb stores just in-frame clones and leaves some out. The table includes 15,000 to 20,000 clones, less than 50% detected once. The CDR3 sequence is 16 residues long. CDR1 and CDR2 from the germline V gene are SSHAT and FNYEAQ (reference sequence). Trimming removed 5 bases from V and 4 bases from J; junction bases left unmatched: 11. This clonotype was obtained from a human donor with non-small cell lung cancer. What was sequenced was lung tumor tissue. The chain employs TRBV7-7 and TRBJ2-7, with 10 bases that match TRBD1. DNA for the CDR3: TGTGCCAGCAGCCCATCCCCGGGACAGGGGAATTACGAGCAGTACTTC. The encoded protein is CASSPSPGQGNYEQYF.